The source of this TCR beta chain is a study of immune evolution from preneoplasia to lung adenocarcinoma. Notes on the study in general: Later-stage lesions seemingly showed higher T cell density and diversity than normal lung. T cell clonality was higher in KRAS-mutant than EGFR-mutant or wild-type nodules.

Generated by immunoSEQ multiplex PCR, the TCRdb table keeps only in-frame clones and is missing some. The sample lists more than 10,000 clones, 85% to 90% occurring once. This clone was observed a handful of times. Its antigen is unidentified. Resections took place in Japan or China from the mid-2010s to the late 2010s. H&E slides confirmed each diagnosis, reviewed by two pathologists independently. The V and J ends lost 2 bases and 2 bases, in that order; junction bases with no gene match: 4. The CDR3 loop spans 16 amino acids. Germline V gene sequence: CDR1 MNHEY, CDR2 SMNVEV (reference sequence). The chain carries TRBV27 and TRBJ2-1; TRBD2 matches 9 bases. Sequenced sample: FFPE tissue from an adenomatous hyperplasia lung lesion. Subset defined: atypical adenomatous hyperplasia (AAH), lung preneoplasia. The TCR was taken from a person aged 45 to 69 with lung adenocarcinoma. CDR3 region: CASSLKLAGPYNEQFF. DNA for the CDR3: TGTGCCAGCAGTTTAAAGCTAGCGGGGCCCTACAATGAGCAGTTCTTC.